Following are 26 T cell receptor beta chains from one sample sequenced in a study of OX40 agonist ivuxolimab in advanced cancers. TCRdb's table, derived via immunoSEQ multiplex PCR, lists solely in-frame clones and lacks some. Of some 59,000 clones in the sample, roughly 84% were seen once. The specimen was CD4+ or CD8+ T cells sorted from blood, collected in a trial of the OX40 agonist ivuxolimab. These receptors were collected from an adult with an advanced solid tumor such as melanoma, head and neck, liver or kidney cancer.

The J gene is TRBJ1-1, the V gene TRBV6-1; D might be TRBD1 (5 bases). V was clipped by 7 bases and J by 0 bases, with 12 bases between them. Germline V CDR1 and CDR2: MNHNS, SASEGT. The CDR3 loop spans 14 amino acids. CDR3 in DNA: TGTGCCAGCACATCGGGGCCGTTGAACACTGAAGCTTTCTTT. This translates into CASTSGPLNTEAFF.

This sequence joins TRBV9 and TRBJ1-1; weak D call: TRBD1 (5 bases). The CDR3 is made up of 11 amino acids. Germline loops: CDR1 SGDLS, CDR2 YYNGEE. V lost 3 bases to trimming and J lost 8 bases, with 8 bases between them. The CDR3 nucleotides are TGTGCCAGCAGCGCTGGGACCGAAGCTTTCTTT. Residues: CASSAGTEAFF.

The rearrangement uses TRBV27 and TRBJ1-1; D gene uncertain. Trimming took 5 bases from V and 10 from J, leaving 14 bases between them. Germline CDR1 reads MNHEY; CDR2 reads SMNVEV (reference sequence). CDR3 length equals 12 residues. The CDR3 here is CASSPGGRGAFF. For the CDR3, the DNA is TGTGCCAGCAGTCCAGGAGGGAGAGGAGCTTTCTTT.

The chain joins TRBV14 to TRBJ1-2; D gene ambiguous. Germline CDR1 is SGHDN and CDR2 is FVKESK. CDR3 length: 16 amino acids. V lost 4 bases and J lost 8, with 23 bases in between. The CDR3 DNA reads TGTGCCAGCAGCCGATTACTGGAGGCGGGCCTCCGGGGCTACACCTTC. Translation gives CASSRLLEAGLRGYTF.

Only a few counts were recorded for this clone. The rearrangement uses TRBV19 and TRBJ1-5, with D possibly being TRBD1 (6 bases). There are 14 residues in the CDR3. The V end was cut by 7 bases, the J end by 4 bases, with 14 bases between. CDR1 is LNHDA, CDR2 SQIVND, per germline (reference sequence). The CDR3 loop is CASNSDRINQPQHF. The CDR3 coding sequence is TGTGCCAGTAATTCTGACAGGATTAATCAGCCCCAGCATTTT.

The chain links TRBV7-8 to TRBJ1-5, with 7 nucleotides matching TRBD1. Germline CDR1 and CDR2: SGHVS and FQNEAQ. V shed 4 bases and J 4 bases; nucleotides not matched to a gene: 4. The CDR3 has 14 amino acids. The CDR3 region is CASSSRDSNQPQHF. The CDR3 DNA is TGTGCCAGCAGCTCCCGGGACAGTAATCAGCCCCAGCATTTT. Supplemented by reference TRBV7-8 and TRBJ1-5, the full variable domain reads GAGVSQSPRYKVAKRGQDVALRCDPISGHVSLFWYQQALGQGPEFLTYFQNEAQLDKSGLPSDRFFAERPEGSVSTLKIQRTQQEDSAVYLCASSSRDSNQPQHFGDGTRLSIL.

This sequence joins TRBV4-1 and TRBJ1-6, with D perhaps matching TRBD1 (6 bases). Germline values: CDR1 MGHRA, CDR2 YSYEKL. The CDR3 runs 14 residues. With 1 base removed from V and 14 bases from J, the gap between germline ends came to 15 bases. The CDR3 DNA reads TGCGCCAGCAGCCAAGTTTCGACAGGTGGGTCCCTCCACTTT. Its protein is CASSQVSTGGSLHF.

The DNA for the CDR3 is TGTGCCACACTACCCGTAGACGGAAGCTCCTACAATGAGCAGTTCTTC. Protein sequence: CATLPVDGSSYNEQFF. The chain carries TRBV2 and TRBJ2-1; D gene unclear. The CDR3 has 16 amino acids. Trimming shortened V by 10 bases and J by 0 bases, and 19 bases separated the two germline ends. CDR1 and CDR2 from the germline V gene are SNHLY and FYNNEI. Full variable domain (missing parts from reference TRBV2 and TRBJ2-1): EPEVTQTPSHQVTQMGQEVILRCVPISNHLYFYWYRQILGQKVEFLVSFYNNEISEKSEIFDDQFSVERPDGSNFTLKIRSTKLEDSAMYFCATLPVDGSSYNEQFFGPGTRLTVL.

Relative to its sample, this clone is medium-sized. CDR3 residues: CATNDPGLAGAYNEQFF. The CDR3 DNA sequence: TGTGCCACCAATGACCCGGGACTAGCGGGGGCCTACAATGAGCAGTTCTTC. The V gene is TRBV19, the J gene TRBJ2-1; TRBD2 agrees at 14 bases. The germline V gene encodes CDR1 LNHDA and CDR2 SQIVND (reference sequence). The CDR3 runs 17 residues. With 10 bases clipped from V and 2 bases from J, the junction kept 10 bases outside the gene matches.

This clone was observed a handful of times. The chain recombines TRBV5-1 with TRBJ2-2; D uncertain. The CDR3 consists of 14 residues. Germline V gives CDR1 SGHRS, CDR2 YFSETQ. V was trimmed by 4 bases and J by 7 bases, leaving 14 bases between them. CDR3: CASSVDPRHGELFF. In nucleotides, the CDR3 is TGCGCCAGCAGCGTAGACCCTAGGCACGGGGAGCTGTTTTTT.

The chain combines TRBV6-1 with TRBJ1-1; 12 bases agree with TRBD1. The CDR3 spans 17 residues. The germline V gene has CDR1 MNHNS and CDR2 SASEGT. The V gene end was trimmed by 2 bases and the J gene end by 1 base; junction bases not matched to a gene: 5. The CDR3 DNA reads TGTGCCAGCAGTGAACGGGGGGACAGGGGGCAGAACACTGAAGCTTTCTTT. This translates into CASSERGDRGQNTEAFF.

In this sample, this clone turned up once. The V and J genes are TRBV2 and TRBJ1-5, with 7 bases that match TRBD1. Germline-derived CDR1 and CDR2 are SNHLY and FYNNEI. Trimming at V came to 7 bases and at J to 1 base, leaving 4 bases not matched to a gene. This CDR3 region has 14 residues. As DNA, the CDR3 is TGTGCCAGCACATCAGGGGGAAGCAATCAGCCCCAGCATTTT. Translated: CASTSGGSNQPQHF. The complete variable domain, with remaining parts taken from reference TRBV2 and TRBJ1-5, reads EPEVTQTPSHQVTQMGQEVILRCVPISNHLYFYWYRQILGQKVEFLVSFYNNEISEKSEIFDDQFSVERPDGSNFTLKIRSTKLEDSAMYFCASTSGGSNQPQHFGDGTRLSIL.

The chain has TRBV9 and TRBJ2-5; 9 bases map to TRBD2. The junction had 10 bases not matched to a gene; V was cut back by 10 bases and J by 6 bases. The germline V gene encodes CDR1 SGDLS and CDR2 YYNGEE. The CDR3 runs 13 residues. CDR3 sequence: CADVGLAGKTQYF. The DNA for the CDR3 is TGTGCCGATGTGGGGCTAGCGGGAAAGACCCAGTACTTC.

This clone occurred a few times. CDR3 bases: TGTGCCAGCAGCGTAGTGGGACAGGGGCCCGGCTACACCTTC. Residues: CASSVVGQGPGYTF. The chain is built from TRBV9 and TRBJ1-2; 10 bases are shared with TRBD1. CDR1 SGDLS and CDR2 YYNGEE come from the germline V gene. V lost 0 bases to trimming and J lost 8 bases; unmatched junction nucleotides: 4. The CDR3 length is 14 residues.

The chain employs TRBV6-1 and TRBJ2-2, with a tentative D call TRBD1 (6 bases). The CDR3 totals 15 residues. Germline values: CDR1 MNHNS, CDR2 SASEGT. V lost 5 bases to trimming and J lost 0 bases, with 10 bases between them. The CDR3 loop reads CASSTGTPNTGELFF. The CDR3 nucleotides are TGTGCCAGCAGTACCGGGACACCGAACACCGGGGAGCTGTTTTTT.

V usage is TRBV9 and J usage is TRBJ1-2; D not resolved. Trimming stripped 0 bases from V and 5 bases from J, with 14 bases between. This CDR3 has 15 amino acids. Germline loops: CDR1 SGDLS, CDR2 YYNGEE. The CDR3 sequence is CASSVEDRRGYGYTF. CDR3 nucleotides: TGTGCCAGCAGCGTAGAGGACCGCCGTGGGTATGGCTACACCTTC.

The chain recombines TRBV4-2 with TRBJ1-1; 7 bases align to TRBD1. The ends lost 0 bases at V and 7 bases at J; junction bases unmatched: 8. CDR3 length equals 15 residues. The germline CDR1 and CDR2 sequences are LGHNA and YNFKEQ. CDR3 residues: CASSQDLTGLDEAFF. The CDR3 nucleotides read TGTGCCAGCAGCCAAGACCTGACAGGGCTTGATGAAGCTTTCTTT.

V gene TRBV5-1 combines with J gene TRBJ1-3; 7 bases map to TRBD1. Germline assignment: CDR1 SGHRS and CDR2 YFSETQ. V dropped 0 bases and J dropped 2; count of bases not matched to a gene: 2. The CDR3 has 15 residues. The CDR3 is CASSLATGTGNTIYF. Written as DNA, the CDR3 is TGCGCCAGCAGCTTGGCGACAGGGACTGGAAACACCATATATTTT.

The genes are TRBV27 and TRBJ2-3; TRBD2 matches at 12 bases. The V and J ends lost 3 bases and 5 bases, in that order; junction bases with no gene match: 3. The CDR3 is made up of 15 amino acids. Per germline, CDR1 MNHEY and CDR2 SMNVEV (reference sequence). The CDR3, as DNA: TGTGCCAGCAGTTTCTTGACTAGCGGGGGAGATACGCAGTATTTT. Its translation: CASSFLTSGGDTQYF.

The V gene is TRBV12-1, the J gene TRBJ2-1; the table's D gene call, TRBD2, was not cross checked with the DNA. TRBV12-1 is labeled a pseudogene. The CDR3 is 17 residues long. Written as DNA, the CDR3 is TGTGCCAGCAGCCCGGGACTAGCGGGAGACTCCTACAATGAGCAGTTCTTC. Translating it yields CASSPGLAGDSYNEQFF.

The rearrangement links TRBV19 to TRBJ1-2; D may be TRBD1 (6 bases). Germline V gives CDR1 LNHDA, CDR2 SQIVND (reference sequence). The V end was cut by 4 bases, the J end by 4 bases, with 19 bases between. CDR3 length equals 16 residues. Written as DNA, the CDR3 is TGTGCCAGTAGTACCGCCCAGCGGGGGCCGGGCTATGGCTACACCTTC. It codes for CASSTAQRGPGYGYTF.

The CDR3 loop reads CATSPQGALGYTF. The CDR3 region has the DNA TGTGCCACCAGCCCACAGGGGGCGCTTGGCTACACCTTC. The rearrangement uses TRBV15 and TRBJ1-2, with TRBD1 matching 9 bases. CDR3 size: 13 residues. The V gene's germline CDR1 is LNHNV and CDR2 YYDKDF (reference sequence). J lost 7 bases, V lost 5 bases, and 5 bases had no gene match.

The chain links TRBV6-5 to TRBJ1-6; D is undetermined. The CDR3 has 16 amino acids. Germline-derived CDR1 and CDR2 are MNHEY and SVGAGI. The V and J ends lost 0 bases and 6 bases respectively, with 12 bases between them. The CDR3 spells CASSYSIRQPNSPLHF. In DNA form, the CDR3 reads TGTGCCAGCAGTTACTCGATCCGGCAGCCTAATTCACCCCTCCACTTT.

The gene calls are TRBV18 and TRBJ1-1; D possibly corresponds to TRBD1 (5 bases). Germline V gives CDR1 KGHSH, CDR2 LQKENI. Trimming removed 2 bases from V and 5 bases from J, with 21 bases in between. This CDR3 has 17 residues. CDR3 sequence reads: CASSPIGARGRRTEAFF. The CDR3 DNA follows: TGTGCCAGCTCACCAATTGGCGCCCGGGGGAGGAGGACTGAAGCTTTCTTT.

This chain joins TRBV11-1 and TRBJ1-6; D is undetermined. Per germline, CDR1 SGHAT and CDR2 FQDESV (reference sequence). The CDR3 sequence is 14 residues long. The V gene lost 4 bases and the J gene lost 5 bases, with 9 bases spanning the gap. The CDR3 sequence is CASSWRRNNSPLHF. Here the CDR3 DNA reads TGTGCCAGCAGCTGGCGACGGAATAATTCACCCCTCCACTTT. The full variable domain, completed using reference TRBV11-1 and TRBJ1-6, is EAEVAQSPRYKITEKSQAVAFWCDPISGHATLYWYRQILGQGPELLVQFQDESVVDDSQLPKDRFSAERLKGVDSTLKIQPAELGDSAMYLCASSWRRNNSPLHFGNGTRLTVT.

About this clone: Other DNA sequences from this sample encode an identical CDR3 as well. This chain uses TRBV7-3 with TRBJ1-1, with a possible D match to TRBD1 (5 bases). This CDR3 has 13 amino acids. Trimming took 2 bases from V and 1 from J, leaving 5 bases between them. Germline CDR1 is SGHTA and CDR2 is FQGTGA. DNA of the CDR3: TGTGCCAGCAGCTTAGGACAGAACACTGAAGCTTTCTTT. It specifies CASSLGQNTEAFF.